This T cell receptor beta chain is from a study of cytomegalovirus exposure and HLA in healthy donors. Study in general: Genotyping of 400 or so donors showed that about 79% belonged to the Caucasian-associated ancestry cluster.

A multiplex PCR was run with 60 Vbeta primers and 13 Jbeta primers. Libraries were prepared by immunoSEQ multiplex PCR; TCRdb keeps only in-frame clonotypes and omits some of them. The clone table shows about 46,000 clones, with the ten largest holding about 1%. The germline V gene has CDR1 SGHVS and CDR2 FNYEAQ. There are 13 residues in the CDR3. V was clipped by 5 bases and J by 7 bases, with 15 bases between them. Points on this clone: Its target is unknown.

Study-wide points: Cytomegalovirus-associated TCR beta chains were listed, numbering some 150. Highly shared sequence variants in one cluster were likely a sequencing artifact.

This sequence joins TRBV7-6 and TRBJ2-7; tentative D call: TRBD1 (6 bases). Sequenced: PBMCs. This receptor was identified in a woman between 35 and 50 years old in good health and CMV-seronegative. In DNA form, the CDR3 reads TGTGCCAGCAGCCTTAAACAGGGCGGAGAGCAGTACTTC. Its translation is CASSLKQGGEQYF. The variable domain in full, with the rest retrieved from reference TRBV7-6 and TRBJ2-7, is GAGVSQSPRYKVTKRGQDVALRCDPISGHVSLYWYRQALGQGPEFLTYFNYEAQQDKSGLPNDRFSAERPEGSISTLTIQRTEQRDSAMYRCASSLKQGGEQYFGPGTRLTVT.